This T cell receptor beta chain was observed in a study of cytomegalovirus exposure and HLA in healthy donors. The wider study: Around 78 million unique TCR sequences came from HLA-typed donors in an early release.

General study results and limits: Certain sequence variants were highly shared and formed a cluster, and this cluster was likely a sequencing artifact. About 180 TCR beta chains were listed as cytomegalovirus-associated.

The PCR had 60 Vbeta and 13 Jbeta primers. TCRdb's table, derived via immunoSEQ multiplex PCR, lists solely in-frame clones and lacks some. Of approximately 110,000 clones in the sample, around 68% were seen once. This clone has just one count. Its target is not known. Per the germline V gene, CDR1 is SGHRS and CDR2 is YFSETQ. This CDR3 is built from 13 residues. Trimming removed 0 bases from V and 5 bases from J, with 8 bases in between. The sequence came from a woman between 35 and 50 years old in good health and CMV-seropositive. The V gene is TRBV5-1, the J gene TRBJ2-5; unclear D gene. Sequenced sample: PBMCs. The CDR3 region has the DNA TGCGCCAGCAGCTTGGCCGCTCGGGAGACCCAGTACTTC. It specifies CASSLAARETQYF.